Shown below are 5 T cell receptor beta chains from a single sample sequenced in a study of T cell responses to AZD1222 COVID-19 vaccine. Sequencing used immunoSEQ multiplex PCR; TCRdb keeps in-frame clones, though not all of them. The sample lists 90,000 to 120,000 clones; 80% to 90% were seen once. The sample consisted of peripheral blood, taken on day 0 of AZD1222 vaccination. The source is an adult in good health.

The J gene is TRBJ1-1, the V gene TRBV9; no definite D call. Germline CDR1 is SGDLS and CDR2 is YYNGEE. The length of the CDR3 is 15 residues. V lost 4 bases to trimming and J lost 4 bases, with 17 bases between them. The CDR3 reads CASSPPPVGSTEAFF. CDR3 bases: TGTGCCAGCAGCCCGCCCCCCGTCGGGTCCACTGAAGCTTTCTTT. Combining the CDR3 with reference TRBV9 and TRBJ1-1 gives the whole variable domain DSGVTQTPKHLITATGQRVTLRCSPRSGDLSVYWYQQSLDQGLQFLIQYYNGEERAKGNILERFSAQQFPDLHSELNLSSLELGDSALYFCASSPPPVGSTEAFFGQGTRLTVV.

The J gene is TRBJ1-2, the V gene TRBV27, with 7 bases that match TRBD1. CDR1 and CDR2 from the germline V gene are MNHEY and SMNVEV (reference sequence). This CDR3 has 13 amino acids. Losses at the gene ends were 3 bases for V and 5 bases for J; bases not matched to a gene: 3. For the CDR3, the DNA is TGTGCCAGCAGTTTTACAGGGGAATATGGCTACACCTTC. Translation gives CASSFTGEYGYTF.

The chain carries TRBV15 and TRBJ1-1; D is possibly TRBD1 (5 bases). The CDR3 length is 15 residues. CDR1 and CDR2 (germline): LNHNV, YYDKDF (reference sequence). The V and J ends lost 5 bases and 1 base respectively, with 14 bases between them. As DNA, the CDR3 is TGTGCCACCAGCGACGGGGGGATTGGGAACACTGAAGCTTTCTTT. As protein: CATSDGGIGNTEAFF.

V usage is TRBV2 and J usage is TRBJ1-4; D call uncertain. The V end lost 2 bases, the J end lost 8 bases, and 12 bases lay between the germline ends. The CDR3 has 14 residues. Germline assignment: CDR1 SNHLY and CDR2 FYNNEI. In DNA form, the CDR3 reads TGTGCCAGCAGTGAAAGGCAGGTCTGGGAAAAACTGTTTTTT. It yields the protein CASSERQVWEKLFF.

This chain joins TRBV6-2 or TRBV6-3 and TRBJ1-6; tentatively, D is TRBD1 (5 bases). Germline V gives CDR1 MNHEY, CDR2 SVGEGT. V shed 1 base and J shed 5 bases, with 9 bases lying between them. CDR3 length: 15 residues. The CDR3 sequence is CASSYFGQDNSPLHF. CDR3 DNA sequence: TGTGCCAGCAGTTACTTCGGACAAGATAATTCACCCCTCCACTTT.